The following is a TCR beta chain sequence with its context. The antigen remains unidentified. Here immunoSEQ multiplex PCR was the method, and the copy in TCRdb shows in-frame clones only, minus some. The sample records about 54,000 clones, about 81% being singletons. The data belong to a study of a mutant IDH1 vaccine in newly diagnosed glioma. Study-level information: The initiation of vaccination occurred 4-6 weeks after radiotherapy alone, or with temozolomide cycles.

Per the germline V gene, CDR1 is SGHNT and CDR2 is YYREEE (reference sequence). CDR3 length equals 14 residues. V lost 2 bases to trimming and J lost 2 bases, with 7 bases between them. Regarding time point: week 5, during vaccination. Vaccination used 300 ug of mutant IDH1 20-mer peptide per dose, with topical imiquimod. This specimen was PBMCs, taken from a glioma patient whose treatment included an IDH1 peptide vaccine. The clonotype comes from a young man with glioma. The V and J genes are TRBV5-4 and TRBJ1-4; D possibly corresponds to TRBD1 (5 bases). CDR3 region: CASSFRQTNEKLFF. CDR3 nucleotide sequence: TGTGCCAGCAGCTTCAGACAGACTAATGAAAAACTGTTTTTT.